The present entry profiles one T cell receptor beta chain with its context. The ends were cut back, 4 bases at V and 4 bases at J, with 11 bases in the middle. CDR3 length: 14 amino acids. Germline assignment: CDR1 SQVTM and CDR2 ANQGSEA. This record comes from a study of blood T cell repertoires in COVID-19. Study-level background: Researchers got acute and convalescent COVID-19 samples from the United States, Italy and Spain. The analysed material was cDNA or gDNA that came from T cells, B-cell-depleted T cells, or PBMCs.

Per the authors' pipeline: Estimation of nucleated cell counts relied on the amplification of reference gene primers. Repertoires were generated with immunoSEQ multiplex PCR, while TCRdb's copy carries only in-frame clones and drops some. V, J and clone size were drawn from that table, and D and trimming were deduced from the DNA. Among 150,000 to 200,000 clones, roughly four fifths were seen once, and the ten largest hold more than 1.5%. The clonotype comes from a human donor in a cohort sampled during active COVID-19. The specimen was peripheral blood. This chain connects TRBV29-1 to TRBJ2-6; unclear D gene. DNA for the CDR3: TGCAGCGTTGCCCTGGTTACAGGGGCCAACGTCCTGACTTTC. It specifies CSVALVTGANVLTF.